These 14 T cell receptor beta chains share one sample of origin, sequenced in a study of blood T cell repertoires in COVID-19. The repertoire was sequenced with immunoSEQ multiplex PCR; TCRdb's copy has only in-frame clones and lacks some. Among 200,000 to 250,000 clones listed, 75% to 90% were seen once. The specimen was PBMCs or T cells enriched from blood (not recorded which). These receptors originate from a woman aged 40 to 50 with acute COVID-19.

The chain joins TRBV7-3 to TRBJ2-7; 8 bases fit TRBD1. Germline V gene data show CDR1 as SGHTA and CDR2 as FQGTGA. The CDR3 has 16 residues. With 1 base clipped from V and 2 bases from J, the junction kept 7 bases outside the gene matches. CDR3 sequence: CASSLNGQGETYEQYF. The CDR3 DNA is TGTGCCAGCAGCTTAAATGGACAGGGAGAAACCTACGAGCAGTACTTC.

This chain joins TRBV7-6 and TRBJ2-2; no firm D call. This CDR3 is 12 amino acids long. The germline V gene has CDR1 SGHVS and CDR2 FNYEAQ. The V end lost 6 bases, the J end lost 7 bases, and 9 bases lay between the germline ends. CDR3 residues: CASSQGVGELFF. The CDR3 nucleotides are TGTGCCAGCAGTCAAGGAGTCGGGGAGCTGTTTTTT.

The gene calls are TRBV24-1 and TRBJ2-7; TRBD1 might be the D (6 bases). V was cut by 7 bases and J by 2 bases, with 23 bases left in between. Germline CDR1 and CDR2: KGHDR and SFDVKD. The length of the CDR3 is 17 residues. The CDR3 sequence is CATRLSPDHRATYEQYF. CDR3 in DNA: TGTGCCACCAGACTGAGCCCTGACCACAGGGCAACCTACGAGCAGTACTTC.

This chain connects TRBV9 to TRBJ1-2; tentative D call: TRBD1 (5 bases). The V gene lost 6 bases and the J gene lost 5 bases, with 17 bases spanning the gap. There are 14 residues in the CDR3. Germline lookup yields CDR1 SGDLS and CDR2 YYNGEE. Here the CDR3 reads CASTKNTGGYGYTF. The DNA of the CDR3 is TGTGCCAGCACCAAAAACACAGGAGGGTATGGCTACACCTTC. The whole variable domain, remainder taken from reference TRBV9 and TRBJ1-2, is DSGVTQTPKHLITATGQRVTLRCSPRSGDLSVYWYQQSLDQGLQFLIQYYNGEERAKGNILERFSAQQFPDLHSELNLSSLELGDSALYFCASTKNTGGYGYTFGSGTRLTVV.

V gene TRBV25-1 combines with J gene TRBJ1-1; D unclear. This CDR3 comprises 13 residues. Deletions cut 6 bases from V and 3 bases from J, with 11 bases between. CDR1 is MGHDK and CDR2 is SYGVNS in the germline V gene. The CDR3 is CASSQTGYTEAFF. CDR3 bases: TGTGCCAGCAGCCAGACGGGTTACACTGAAGCTTTCTTT.

The chain employs TRBV29-1 and TRBJ1-1; 8 bases agree with TRBD1. This CDR3 comprises 13 residues. Germline CDR1 reads SQVTM; CDR2 reads ANQGSEA. The junction had 5 bases not matched to a gene; V was cut back by 3 bases and J by 5 bases. CDR3 region: CSVDRGRMTEAFF. The CDR3 DNA is TGCAGCGTTGACAGGGGGCGGATGACTGAAGCTTTCTTT.

The chain has TRBV27 and TRBJ1-2; TRBD1 might be the D (5 bases). The CDR3 extends over 15 amino acids. V was pared by 4 bases and J by 2 bases, with 14 bases between. Germline V gene data show CDR1 as MNHEY and CDR2 as SMNVEV (reference sequence). Written as DNA, the CDR3 is TGTGCCAGCAGTTCCGCTGGGGGGGAGAACTATGGCTACACCTTC. Amino acids: CASSSAGGENYGYTF.

The CDR3 sequence: CSVEGGSPGNTIYF. DNA of the CDR3: TGCAGCGTTGAAGGGGGCTCCCCTGGAAACACCATATATTTT. The chain combines TRBV29-1 with TRBJ1-3; the D gene is possibly TRBD1 (5 bases). The CDR3 sequence is 14 residues long. V lost 1 base to trimming and J lost 2 bases, with 9 bases between them. Germline CDR1 reads SQVTM; CDR2 reads ANQGSEA.

The rearrangement uses TRBV6-2 or TRBV6-3 and TRBJ2-3; 10 nucleotides line up with TRBD2. The CDR3 spans 16 residues. Germline V CDR1 and CDR2: MNHEY, SVGEGT. The ends lost 6 bases at V and 3 bases at J; junction bases unmatched: 9. The CDR3 here is CASSPYSGGLTDTQYF. For the CDR3, the DNA is TGTGCCAGCAGCCCTTATAGCGGGGGGTTGACAGATACGCAGTATTTT.

This chain joins TRBV9 and TRBJ1-2; tentative D call: TRBD1 (5 bases). This CDR3 has 14 residues. The V gene's germline CDR1 is SGDLS and CDR2 YYNGEE. V lost 0 bases and J lost 4, with 10 bases in between. DNA for the CDR3: TGTGCCAGCAGCGTAGATGGAGGGACCTATGGCTACACCTTC. Its translation: CASSVDGGTYGYTF.

The rearrangement links TRBV3-1 (or the pseudogene TRBV3-2) to TRBJ1-1; D may be TRBD1 (6 bases). Trimming pared 2 bases from V and 6 bases from J, leaving 13 bases between. The CDR3 is made up of 14 amino acids. Germline CDR1 is LGHDT and CDR2 is YNNKEL (reference sequence). This CDR3 reads CASSQNRAVAEAFF. The CDR3 DNA sequence: TGTGCCAGCAGCCAAAACAGGGCAGTAGCTGAAGCTTTCTTT.

V and J are TRBV7-3 and TRBJ1-2; 8 bases agree with TRBD1. The CDR3 sequence is 15 residues long. CDR1 and CDR2 from the germline V gene are SGHTA and FQGTGA. The trim removed 1 base at V and 4 bases at J, leaving 5 bases unmatched. This CDR3 reads CASSLSPGGSYGYTF. CDR3 nucleotides: TGTGCCAGCAGCTTAAGTCCAGGGGGCAGCTATGGCTACACCTTC.

The chain recombines TRBV12-3 or TRBV12-4 with TRBJ2-1; D gene unclear. This CDR3 has 12 residues. The V end was cut by 5 bases, the J end by 9 bases, with 11 bases between. CDR3 sequence: CASSAGFGEQFF. CDR3 sequence (DNA): TGTGCCAGCAGTGCAGGATTTGGTGAGCAGTTCTTC.

This clone was detected only once. V gene TRBV2 combines with J gene TRBJ2-2, with D unresolved. Germline CDR1 is SNHLY and CDR2 is FYNNEI. The CDR3 contains 12 residues. The CDR3 DNA is TGTGGTCAGAACGAGAACACCGGGGAGCTGTTTTTT. This translates into CGQNENTGELFF.